A single sample is the source of the 18 T cell receptor beta chains below, sequenced in a study of T cells in Graves' hyperthyroidism and ophthalmopathy. Amplification yielded TCR beta CDR3 regions, with RNA transcripts as the source. Carried out on the TCR CDR3, a first-round RT-PCR used the HTBI primer set. TCRdb re-analysed the multiplex PCR reads in MiXCR, keeping a single row per CDR3 protein. This table holds about 350,000 distinct CDR3 sequences, around 14% found once. What was sequenced was blood. The receptors come from a woman in her thirties with Graves' hyperthyroidism.

This clonotype was picked up a small number of times. The rearrangement links TRBV5-1 to TRBJ1-2, with 7 bases fitting TRBD1. Germline V lookup: CDR1 SGHRS, CDR2 YFSETQ. The CDR3 consists of 14 residues. The junction had 4 bases not matched to a gene; V was cut back by 5 bases and J by 0 bases. CDR3 loop: CASSAGGSNYGYTF. CDR3 DNA: TGCGCCAGCAGTGCAGGGGGTTCTAACTATGGCTACACCTTC.

Remarks on this clonotype: A read error may explain this, as a much larger clone is one base away. This is likely a read error, given that the CDR3 carries no conserved phenylalanine or tryptophan at its end. This chain connects TRBV18 to TRBJ1-4; D unclear. The germline V gene encodes CDR1 KGHSH and CDR2 LQKENI. The CDR3 extends over 13 amino acids. Trimming shortened V by 3 bases and J by 5 bases, and 7 bases separated the two germline ends. The chain's CDR3 is CASSPDQNEKLFL. The CDR3, as DNA: TGTGCCAGCTCACCGGACCAGAATGAAAAACTGTTTCTT.

This clonotype was counted only a few times. This may come from a read error, since a much larger clone is one base off. This CDR3 is CASSLEAGVTDTRYF. CDR3 nucleotide sequence: TGTGCCAGCAGCTTAGAGGCGGGAGTAACAGATACGCGGTATTTT. This chain joins TRBV11-2 and TRBJ2-3, with 7 positions matching TRBD2. From germline, CDR1 is SGHAT and CDR2 FQNNGV. The CDR3 sequence is 15 residues long.

Ten or more counts support this clonotype. This sequence joins TRBV6-1 and TRBJ1-2; D is unresolved. CDR3 length: 12 residues. The germline gives CDR1 MNHNS, CDR2 SASEGT. V dropped 7 bases and J dropped 4 bases, with 10 bases sitting between them. The CDR3 sequence is CASKGLGYGYTF. The CDR3 nucleotides are TGTGCCAGCAAGGGCCTAGGCTATGGCTACACCTTC.

The chain has TRBV6-5 and TRBJ2-5; the D call may be TRBD1 or TRBD2 (6 bases each). V gave up 8 bases and J gave up 6 bases, with 13 bases separating them. This CDR3 spans 12 amino acids. From germline, CDR1 is MNHEY and CDR2 SVGAGI. The chain's CDR3 is CASAGGRQTQYF. The CDR3 bases are TGTGCCAGCGCTGGGGGGCGACAGACCCAGTACTTC.

J is TRBJ2-1 and V is TRBV19; weak D call: TRBD2 (5 bases). The length of the CDR3 is 12 residues. V lost 1 base and J 15 bases, leaving 13 bases between the germline ends. The germline CDR1 and CDR2 sequences are LNHDA and SQIVND (reference sequence). CDR3 loop: CASSIAEGFAFF. The CDR3 region has the DNA TGTGCCAGTAGTATAGCTGAGGGTTTTGCGTTCTTC.

The chain is built from TRBV20-1 and TRBJ2-4; either TRBD1 or TRBD2 may fit D (6 bases each). The V gene's germline CDR1 is DFQATT and CDR2 SNEGSKA (reference sequence). The CDR3 is made up of 15 amino acids. V was trimmed by 4 bases and J by 0 bases, leaving 13 bases between them. The CDR3 sequence: CSATRGGLAKNIQYF. DNA of the CDR3: TGCAGTGCTACGAGAGGGGGGCTAGCCAAAAACATTCAGTACTTC.

This clonotype was seen many times. The J gene is TRBJ1-1, the V gene TRBV10-3; D remains unclear. From germline, CDR1 is ENHRY and CDR2 SYGVKD. V lost 0 bases and J 3 bases, leaving 5 bases between the germline ends. This CDR3 region has 13 residues. In DNA, the CDR3 is TGTGCCATCAGTGAGTCGAGGGACACTGAAGCTTTCTTT. Translation gives CAISESRDTEAFF.

The rearrangement joins TRBV7-9 to TRBJ2-2; the D gene is possibly TRBD2 (6 bases). Germline CDR1 SEHNR, CDR2 FQNEAQ (reference sequence). The CDR3 extends over 19 amino acids. The V end lost 1 base, the J end lost 0 bases, and 18 bases lay between the germline ends. The CDR3 nucleotides read TGTGCCAGCAGCTTAGATCGACTAGTGGGAGCGTCGAACACCGGGGAGCTGTTTTTT. Residues: CASSLDRLVGASNTGELFF.

The sample holds many counts of this clonotype. This sequence joins TRBV11-2 and TRBJ2-1, with D possibly matching TRBD1 (5 bases). Trimming took 3 bases from V and 7 from J, leaving 13 bases between them. Germline V gene lookup returns CDR1 SGHAT and CDR2 FQNNGV. CDR3 length equals 14 residues. The CDR3 protein is CASSFRGGLNEQFF. The CDR3 region has the DNA TGTGCCAGCAGCTTTAGGGGTGGGCTAAATGAGCAGTTCTTC.

This chain links TRBV15 with TRBJ2-7; 7 positions match TRBD2. Trimming took 0 bases from V and 1 from J; bases not matched to a gene: 0. This CDR3 spans 14 amino acids. Germline V CDR1 and CDR2: LNHNV, YYDKDF (reference sequence). In nucleotides, the CDR3 is TGTGCCACCAGCAGAGAACTAGCGTCCTACGAGCAGTACTTC. This translates into CATSRELASYEQYF.

This clonotype was detected ten times or more. The chain combines TRBV20-1 with TRBJ2-1, with 16 bases that match TRBD2. Germline assignment: CDR1 DFQATT and CDR2 SNEGSKA (reference sequence). The ends lost 5 bases at V and 8 bases at J; junction bases unmatched: 9. The CDR3 has 16 amino acids. CDR3 loop: CSAPGTSGRAGDEQFF. The CDR3 DNA reads as TGCAGTGCTCCCGGGACTAGCGGGAGGGCCGGCGATGAGCAGTTCTTC.

This clonotype was detected many times. The chain uses TRBV28 and TRBJ2-7; the match to TRBD1 covers 9 bases. Germline CDR1 is MDHEN and CDR2 is SYDVKM. V was pared by 10 bases and J by 5 bases, with 12 bases of the junction left unmatched. The CDR3 has 14 amino acids. The DNA for the CDR3 is TGTGCCACCGAACCGTGGGGACAGGGAAACGAGCAGTACTTC. Translation gives CATEPWGQGNEQYF.

In its sample, this clonotype was seen a few times. The genes are TRBV6-2 or TRBV6-3 and TRBJ2-7; 8 bases match TRBD2. Germline CDR1 reads MNHEY; CDR2 reads SVGEGT. The CDR3 loop spans 14 amino acids. V trimming: 6 bases; J trimming: 2 bases; junction bases outside the gene matches: 6. The CDR3: CASSGRDRPYEQYF. The CDR3 region has the DNA TGTGCCAGCAGCGGGAGGGACCGGCCCTACGAGCAGTACTTC.

This clonotype was detected only a few times. The chain uses TRBV25-1 and TRBJ1-2; D is possibly TRBD1 (5 bases). V shed 5 bases and J shed 6 bases, with 16 bases lying between them. CDR3 length: 14 residues. The germline V gene encodes CDR1 MGHDK and CDR2 SYGVNS. The chain's CDR3 is CASSLQGGMDGYTF. CDR3 DNA: TGTGCCAGCAGTCTCCAGGGTGGGATGGATGGCTACACCTTC.

This clonotype was counted between two and nine times. The chain links TRBV6-2 or TRBV6-3 to TRBJ1-6; maybe TRBD1 (5 bases). The V gene lost 8 bases and the J gene lost 9 bases, with 17 bases spanning the gap. Germline V gene data show CDR1 as MNHEY and CDR2 as SVGEGT. The CDR3 is 14 residues long. The CDR3: CASSNPGMVSPLHF. CDR3 bases: TGTGCCAGCTCGAACCCAGGGATGGTTTCACCCCTCCACTTT.

This clonotype was counted many times. The chain has TRBV6-1 and TRBJ1-3; TRBD1 is a possible D gene (5 bases). This CDR3 comprises 15 residues. CDR1 and CDR2 (germline): MNHNS, SASEGT. V lost 4 bases and J lost 1, with 11 bases in between. The CDR3 DNA reads TGTGCCAGCAGTGGTGGGACTTCTTCTGGAAACACCATATATTTT. Protein product: CASSGGTSSGNTIYF.

The V call is TRBV4-1, the J call TRBJ2-1; D gene uncertain. This CDR3 spans 14 amino acids. Per germline, CDR1 MGHRA and CDR2 YSYEKL. V lost 1 base and J lost 7, with 11 bases in between. CDR3 bases: TGCGCCAGCAGCCAAGTCCGCTGGCAGAATGAGCAGTTCTTC. This translates into CASSQVRWQNEQFF.